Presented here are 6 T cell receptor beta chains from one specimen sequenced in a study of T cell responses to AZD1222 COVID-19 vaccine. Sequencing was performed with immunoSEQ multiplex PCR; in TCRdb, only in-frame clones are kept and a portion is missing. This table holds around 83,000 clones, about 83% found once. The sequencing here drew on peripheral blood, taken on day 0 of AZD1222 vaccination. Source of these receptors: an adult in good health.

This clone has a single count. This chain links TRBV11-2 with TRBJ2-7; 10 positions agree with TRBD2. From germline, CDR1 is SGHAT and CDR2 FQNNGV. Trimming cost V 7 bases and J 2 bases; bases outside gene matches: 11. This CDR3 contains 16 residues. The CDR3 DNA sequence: TGTGCCAGCATCGATAGCGGGAGGTCCACTACCTACGAGCAGTACTTC. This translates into CASIDSGRSTTYEQYF. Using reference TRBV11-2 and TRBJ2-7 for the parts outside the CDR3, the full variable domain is EAGVAQSPRYKIIEKRQSVAFWCNPISGHATLYWYQQILGQGPKLLIQFQNNGVVDDSQLPKDRFSAERLKGVDSTLKIQPAKLEDSAVYLCASIDSGRSTTYEQYFGPGTRLTVT.

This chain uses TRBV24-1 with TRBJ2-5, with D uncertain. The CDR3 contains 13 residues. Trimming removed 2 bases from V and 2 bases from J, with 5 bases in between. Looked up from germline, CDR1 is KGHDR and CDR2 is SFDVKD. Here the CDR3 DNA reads TGTGCCACCAGTGATTCGACACAAGAGACCCAGTACTTC. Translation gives CATSDSTQETQYF.

The CDR3 sequence: CATSSTLQGNSPLHF. The CDR3 nucleotides are TGTGCCACCAGCTCTACTTTACAGGGGAATTCACCCCTCCACTTT. The chain uses TRBV15 and TRBJ1-6, with TRBD1 identical over 7 bases. Germline V gene sequence: CDR1 LNHNV, CDR2 YYDKDF (reference sequence). With 5 bases clipped from V and 7 bases from J, the junction kept 8 bases outside the gene matches. There are 15 residues in the CDR3.

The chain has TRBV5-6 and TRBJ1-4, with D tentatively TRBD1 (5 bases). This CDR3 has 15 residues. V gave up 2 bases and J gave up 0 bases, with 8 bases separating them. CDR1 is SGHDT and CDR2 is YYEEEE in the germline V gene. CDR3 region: CASSLETATNEKLFF. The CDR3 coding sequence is TGTGCCAGCAGCTTAGAGACAGCAACTAATGAAAAACTGTTTTTT.

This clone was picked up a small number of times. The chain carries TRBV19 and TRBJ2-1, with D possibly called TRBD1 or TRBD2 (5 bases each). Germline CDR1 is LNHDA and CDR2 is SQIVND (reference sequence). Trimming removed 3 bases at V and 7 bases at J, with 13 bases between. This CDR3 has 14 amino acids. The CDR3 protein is CASSMWGMANEQFF. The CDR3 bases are TGTGCCAGTAGTATGTGGGGGATGGCGAATGAGCAGTTCTTC.

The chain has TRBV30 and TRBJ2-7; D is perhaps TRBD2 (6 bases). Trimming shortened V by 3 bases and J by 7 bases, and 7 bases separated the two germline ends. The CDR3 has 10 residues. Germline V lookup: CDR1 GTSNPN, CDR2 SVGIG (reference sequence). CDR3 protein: CAWSREEQYF. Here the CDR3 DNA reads TGTGCCTGGAGCCGGGAGGAGCAGTACTTC.